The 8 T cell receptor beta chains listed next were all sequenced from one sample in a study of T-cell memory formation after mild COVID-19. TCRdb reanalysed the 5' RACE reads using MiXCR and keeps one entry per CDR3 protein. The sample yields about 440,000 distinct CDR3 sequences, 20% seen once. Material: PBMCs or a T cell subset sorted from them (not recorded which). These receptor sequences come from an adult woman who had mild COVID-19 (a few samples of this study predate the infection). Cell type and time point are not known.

The DNA of the CDR3 is TGTGCCAGCAGCTTAAGCCCATCGAACACCGGGGAGCTGTTTTTT. Residues: CASSLSPSNTGELFF. The V and J genes are TRBV7-9 and TRBJ2-2; D uncertain. Germline-derived CDR1 and CDR2 are SEHNR and FQNEAQ (reference sequence). The CDR3 totals 15 residues. Trimming removed 2 bases from V and 0 bases from J, with 7 bases in between.

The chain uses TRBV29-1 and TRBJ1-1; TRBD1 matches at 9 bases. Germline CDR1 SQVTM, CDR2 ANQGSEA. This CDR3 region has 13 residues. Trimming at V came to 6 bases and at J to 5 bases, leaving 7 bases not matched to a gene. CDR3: CSVLGTGKTEAFF. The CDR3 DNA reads TGCAGCGTCCTGGGGACAGGGAAAACTGAAGCTTTCTTT.

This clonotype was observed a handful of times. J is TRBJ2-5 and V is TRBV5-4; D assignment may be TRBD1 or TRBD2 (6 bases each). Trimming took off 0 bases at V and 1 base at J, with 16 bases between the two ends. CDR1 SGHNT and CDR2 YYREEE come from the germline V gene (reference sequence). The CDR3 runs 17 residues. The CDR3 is CASSLEGGPTLQETQYF. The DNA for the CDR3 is TGTGCCAGCAGCTTGGAGGGGGGACCAACCCTCCAAGAGACCCAGTACTTC.

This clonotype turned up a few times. CDR3 residues: CASNPTGTSVYNEQFF. In DNA, the CDR3 is TGTGCCAGCAACCCGACCGGGACTAGCGTCTACAATGAGCAGTTCTTC. The chain recombines TRBV7-9 with TRBJ2-1; 10 nucleotides match TRBD2. The junction had 9 bases not matched to a gene; V was cut back by 7 bases and J by 3 bases. The CDR3 is 16 amino acids. CDR1 and CDR2 (germline): SEHNR, FQNEAQ (reference sequence).

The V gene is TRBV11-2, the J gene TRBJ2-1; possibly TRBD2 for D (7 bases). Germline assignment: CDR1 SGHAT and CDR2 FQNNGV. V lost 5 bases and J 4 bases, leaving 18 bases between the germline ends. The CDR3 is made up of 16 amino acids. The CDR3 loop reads CASSPIRGGRYNEQFF. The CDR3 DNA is TGTGCCAGCAGCCCGATTAGGGGGGGGAGGTACAATGAGCAGTTCTTC.

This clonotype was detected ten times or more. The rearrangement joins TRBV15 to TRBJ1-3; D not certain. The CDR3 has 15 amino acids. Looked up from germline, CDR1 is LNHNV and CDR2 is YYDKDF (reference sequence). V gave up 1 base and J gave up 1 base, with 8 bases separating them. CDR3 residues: CATSRGGGSGNTIYF. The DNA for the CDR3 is TGTGCCACCAGCAGAGGCGGAGGTTCTGGAAACACCATATATTTT.

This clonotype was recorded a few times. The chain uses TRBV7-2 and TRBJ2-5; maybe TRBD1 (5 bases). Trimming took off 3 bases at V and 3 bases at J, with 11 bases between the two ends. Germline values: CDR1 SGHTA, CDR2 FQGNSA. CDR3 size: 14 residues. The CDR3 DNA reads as TGTGCCAGCAGCTTCTTCCAGGGCGAAGAGACCCAGTACTTC. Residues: CASSFFQGEETQYF.

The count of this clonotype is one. The CDR3 region is CASSLGGYPNTEAFF. CDR3 sequence (DNA): TGCGCCAGCAGCTTGGGAGGTTATCCGAACACTGAAGCTTTCTTT. The chain is built from TRBV5-1 and TRBJ1-1; no definite D call. Trimming shortened V by 0 bases and J by 1 base, and 10 bases separated the two germline ends. The germline CDR1 and CDR2 sequences are SGHRS and YFSETQ. The CDR3 spans 15 residues.